This T cell receptor beta chain was documented in a study of T and B cells in COVID-19 patients. BIOMED2 TRB-A/B primer pools were used in multiplex TRB PCR. TCRdb re-called the multiplex PCR reads with MiXCR, one entry per CDR3 protein. The sample yields under 7,500 distinct CDR3 sequences, about 24% seen once. Trimming cost V 7 bases and J 6 bases, with 16 bases left between them. The CDR3 covers 13 residues. Germline lookup yields CDR1 MDHEN and CDR2 SYDVKM. TRB was amplified from about 240-490 ng of blood genomic DNA. This clonotype originated in a human donor with active COVID-19. Specimen: blood. The chain combines TRBV28 with TRBJ2-7; D is possibly TRBD1 or TRBD2 (6 bases each). The CDR3 is CASTTGGRREQYF. The DNA for the CDR3 is TGTGCCAGCACGACAGGAGGGAGGCGCGAGCAGTACTTC.